This T cell receptor (beta chain) was identified in a study of blood T cell repertoires in COVID-19. On the study more broadly: COVID-19 samples, acute and convalescent, were from the United States, Italy and Spain. T cells, B-cell-depleted T cells, or PBMCs supplied cDNA or gDNA.

How the authors handled the data: Estimation of nucleated cell counts was performed using reference gene primer amplification. TCRdb's copy holds only in-frame clones and misses some; the assay was immunoSEQ multiplex PCR. The V and J calls and clone size come from that table; D and trimming were worked out from the DNA. The repertoire holds about 56,000 clones, with roughly 80% as singletons. Germline V lookup: CDR1 SGHNT, CDR2 YYREEE (reference sequence). The CDR3 loop spans 16 amino acids. Trimming took 0 bases from V and 4 from J; bases not matched to a gene: 6. This chain joins TRBV5-4 and TRBJ2-2, with 7 bases matching TRBD2. Sequencing was performed on peripheral blood. The TCR comes from an elderly woman with acute or convalescent COVID-19. The CDR3 sequence is CASSLVLREGTGELFF. The CDR3 DNA reads TGTGCCAGCAGCTTGGTTCTCAGGGAGGGCACCGGGGAGCTGTTTTTT.